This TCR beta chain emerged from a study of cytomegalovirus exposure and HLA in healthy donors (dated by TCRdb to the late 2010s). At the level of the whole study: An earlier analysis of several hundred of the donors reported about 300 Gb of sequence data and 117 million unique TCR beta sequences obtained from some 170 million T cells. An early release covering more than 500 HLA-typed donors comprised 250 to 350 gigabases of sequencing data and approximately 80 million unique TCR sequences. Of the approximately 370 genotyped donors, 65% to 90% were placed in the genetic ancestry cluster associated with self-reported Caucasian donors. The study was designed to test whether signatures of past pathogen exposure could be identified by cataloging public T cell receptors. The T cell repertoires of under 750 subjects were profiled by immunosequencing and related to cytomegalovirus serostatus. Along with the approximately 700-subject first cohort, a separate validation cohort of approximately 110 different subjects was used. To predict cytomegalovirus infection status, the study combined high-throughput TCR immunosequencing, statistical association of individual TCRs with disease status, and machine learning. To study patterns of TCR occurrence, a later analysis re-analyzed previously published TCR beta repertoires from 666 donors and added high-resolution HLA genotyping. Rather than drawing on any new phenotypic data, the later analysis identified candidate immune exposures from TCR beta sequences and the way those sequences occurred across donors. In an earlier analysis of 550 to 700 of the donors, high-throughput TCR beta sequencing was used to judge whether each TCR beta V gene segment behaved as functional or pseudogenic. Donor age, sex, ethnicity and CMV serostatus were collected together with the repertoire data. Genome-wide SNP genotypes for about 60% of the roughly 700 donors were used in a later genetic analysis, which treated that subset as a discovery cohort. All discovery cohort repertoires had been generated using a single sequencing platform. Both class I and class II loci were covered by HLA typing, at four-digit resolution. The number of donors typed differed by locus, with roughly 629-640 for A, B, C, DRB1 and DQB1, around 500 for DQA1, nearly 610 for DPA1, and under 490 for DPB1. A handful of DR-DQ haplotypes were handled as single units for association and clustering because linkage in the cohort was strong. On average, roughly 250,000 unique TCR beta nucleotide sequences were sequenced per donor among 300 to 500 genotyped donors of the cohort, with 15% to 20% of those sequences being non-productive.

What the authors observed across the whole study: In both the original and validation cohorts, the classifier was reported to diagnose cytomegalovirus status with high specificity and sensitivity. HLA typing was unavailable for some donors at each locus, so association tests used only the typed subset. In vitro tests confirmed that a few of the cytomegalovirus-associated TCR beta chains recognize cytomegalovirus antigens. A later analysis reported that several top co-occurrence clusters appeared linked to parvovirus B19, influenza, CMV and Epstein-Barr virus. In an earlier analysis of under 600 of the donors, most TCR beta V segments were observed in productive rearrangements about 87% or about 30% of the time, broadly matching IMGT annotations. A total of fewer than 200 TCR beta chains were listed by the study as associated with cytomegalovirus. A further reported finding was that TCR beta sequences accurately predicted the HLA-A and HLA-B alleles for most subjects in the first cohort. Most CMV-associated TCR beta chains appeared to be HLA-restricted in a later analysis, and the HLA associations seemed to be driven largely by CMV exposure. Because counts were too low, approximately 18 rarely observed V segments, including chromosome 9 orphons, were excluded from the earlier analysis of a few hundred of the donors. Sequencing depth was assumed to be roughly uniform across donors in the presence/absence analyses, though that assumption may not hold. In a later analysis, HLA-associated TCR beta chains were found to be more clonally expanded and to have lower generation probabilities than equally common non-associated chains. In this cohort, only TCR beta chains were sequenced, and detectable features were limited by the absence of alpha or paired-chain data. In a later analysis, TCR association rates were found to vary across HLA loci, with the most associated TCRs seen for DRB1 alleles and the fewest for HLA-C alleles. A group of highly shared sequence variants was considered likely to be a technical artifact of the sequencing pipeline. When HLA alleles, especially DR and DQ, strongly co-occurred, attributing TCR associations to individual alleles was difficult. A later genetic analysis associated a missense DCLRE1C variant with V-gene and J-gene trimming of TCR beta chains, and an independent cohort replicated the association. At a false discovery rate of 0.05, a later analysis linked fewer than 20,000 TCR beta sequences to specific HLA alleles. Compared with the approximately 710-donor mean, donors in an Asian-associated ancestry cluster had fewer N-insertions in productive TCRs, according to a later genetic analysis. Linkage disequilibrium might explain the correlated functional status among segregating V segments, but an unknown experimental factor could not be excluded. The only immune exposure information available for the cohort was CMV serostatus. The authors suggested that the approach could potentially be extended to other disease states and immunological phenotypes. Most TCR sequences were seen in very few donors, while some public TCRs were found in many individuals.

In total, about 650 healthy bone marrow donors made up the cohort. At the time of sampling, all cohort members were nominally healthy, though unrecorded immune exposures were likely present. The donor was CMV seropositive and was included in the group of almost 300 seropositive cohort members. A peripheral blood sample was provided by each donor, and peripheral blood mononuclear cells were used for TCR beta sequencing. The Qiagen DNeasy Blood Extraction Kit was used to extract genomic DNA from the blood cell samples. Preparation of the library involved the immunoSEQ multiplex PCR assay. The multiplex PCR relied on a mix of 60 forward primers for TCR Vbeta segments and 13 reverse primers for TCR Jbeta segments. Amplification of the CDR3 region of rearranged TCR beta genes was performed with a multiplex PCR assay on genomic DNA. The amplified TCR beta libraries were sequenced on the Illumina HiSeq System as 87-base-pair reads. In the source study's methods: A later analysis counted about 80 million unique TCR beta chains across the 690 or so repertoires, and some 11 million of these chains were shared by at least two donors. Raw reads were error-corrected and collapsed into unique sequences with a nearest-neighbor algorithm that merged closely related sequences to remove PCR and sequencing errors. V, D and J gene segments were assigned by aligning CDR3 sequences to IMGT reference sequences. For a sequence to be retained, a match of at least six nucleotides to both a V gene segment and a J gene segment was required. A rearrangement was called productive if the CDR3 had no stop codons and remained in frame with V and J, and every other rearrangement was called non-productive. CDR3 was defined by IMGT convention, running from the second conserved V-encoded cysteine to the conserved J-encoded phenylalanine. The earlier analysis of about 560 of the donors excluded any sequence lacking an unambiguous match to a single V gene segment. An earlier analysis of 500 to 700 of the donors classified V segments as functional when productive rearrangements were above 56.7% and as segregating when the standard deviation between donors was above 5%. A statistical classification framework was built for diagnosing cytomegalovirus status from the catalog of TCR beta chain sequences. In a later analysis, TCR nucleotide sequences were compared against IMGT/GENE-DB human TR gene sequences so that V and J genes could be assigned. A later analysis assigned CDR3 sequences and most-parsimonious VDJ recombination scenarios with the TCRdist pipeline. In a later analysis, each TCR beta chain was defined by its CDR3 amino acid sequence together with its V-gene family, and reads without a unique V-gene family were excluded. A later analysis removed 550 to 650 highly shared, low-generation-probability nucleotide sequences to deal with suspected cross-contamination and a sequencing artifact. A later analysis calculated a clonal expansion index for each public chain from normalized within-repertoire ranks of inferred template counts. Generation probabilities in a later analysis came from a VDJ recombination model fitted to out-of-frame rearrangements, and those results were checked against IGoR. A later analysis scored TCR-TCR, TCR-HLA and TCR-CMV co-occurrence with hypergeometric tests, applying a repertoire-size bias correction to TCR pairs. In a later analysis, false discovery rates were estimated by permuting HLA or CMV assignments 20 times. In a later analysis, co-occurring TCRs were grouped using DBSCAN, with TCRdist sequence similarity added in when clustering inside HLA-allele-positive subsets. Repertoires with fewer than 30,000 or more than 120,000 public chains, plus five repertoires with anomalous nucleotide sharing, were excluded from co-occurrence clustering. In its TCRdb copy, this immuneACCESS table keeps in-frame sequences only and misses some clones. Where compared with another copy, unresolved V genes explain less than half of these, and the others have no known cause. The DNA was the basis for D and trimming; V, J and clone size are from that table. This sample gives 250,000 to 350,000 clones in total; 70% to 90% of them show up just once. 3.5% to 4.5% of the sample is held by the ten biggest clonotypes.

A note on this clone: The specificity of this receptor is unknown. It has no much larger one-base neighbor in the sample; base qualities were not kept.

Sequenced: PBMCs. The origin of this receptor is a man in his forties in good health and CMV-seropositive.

The sequenced DNA: TGTGCCAGCAGTGAGGGACTAGCGGAGTACCAAGAGACCCAGTACTTC. Translated, it reads CASSEGLAEYQETQYF. The sequence is built from TRBV2 and TRBJ2-5; 11 bases in the middle match TRBD2. The cysteine opens and the phenylalanine closes a CDR3 of 16 amino acids. The only DNA kept is the CDR3, 48 bases in frame from the first base. Compared with germline, V lacks 3 bases and J lacks 0 bases; bases without a gene match: 3. CDR1 and CDR2 are drawn from the germline V gene: SNHLY, FYNNEI.